This entry lists 24 T cell receptor beta chains sequenced from one sample in a study of T cell repertoires in cytomegalovirus infection. TCRdb ran MiXCR on the reads and lists one entry per CDR3 protein. The sample includes about 770,000 distinct CDR3 sequences, 25% to 30% of them seen just once. Antigens of these TCRs are unknown. Source: cultured CD8+ T cells from PBMCs, taken from culture after CMV antigen stimulation. These TCRs come from a human donor in good health (CMV status not recorded). Some clones in this sample may be carry-over from other donors' samples.

In its sample, this clonotype was seen a few times. V is TRBV24-1 and J is TRBJ1-2; D call uncertain. The CDR3 length is 16 residues. CDR1 and CDR2 from the germline V gene are KGHDR and SFDVKD. The V end lost 7 bases, the J end lost 0 bases, and 17 bases lay between the germline ends. The CDR3 bases are TGTGCCACCAGCCACCGCGTGGACCTCGCTAACTATGGCTACACCTTC. Protein product: CATSHRVDLANYGYTF.

This chain joins TRBV7-6 and TRBJ1-4; D uncertain. The germline V and J ends were trimmed by 8 bases and 6 bases, with 10 bases remaining between them. This CDR3 comprises 12 residues. Germline CDR1 is SGHVS and CDR2 is FNYEAQ. The DNA of the CDR3 is TGTGCCAGCGGTAATGGAGATGAAAAACTGTTTTTT. Translated: CASGNGDEKLFF.

This clonotype has a handful of counts. The rearrangement joins TRBV28 to TRBJ2-3; 7 bases line up with TRBD1. J lost 1 base, V lost 7 bases, and 5 bases had no gene match. Per the germline V gene, CDR1 is MDHEN and CDR2 is SYDVKM. The CDR3 extends over 14 amino acids. The CDR3 sequence is CASKRGRGTDTQYF. CDR3 in DNA: TGTGCCAGCAAAAGGGGGCGGGGCACAGATACGCAGTATTTT.

The chain employs TRBV7-4 and TRBJ1-4; weak D call: TRBD1 (6 bases). The CDR3 sequence is 15 residues long. CDR1 SGHVT and CDR2 SQSDAQ come from the germline V gene. Trimming removed 5 bases from V and 7 bases from J, with 17 bases in between. The chain's CDR3 is CASSPRDIWSEKLFF. Here the CDR3 DNA reads TGTGCCAGCAGCCCCCGGGACATCTGGAGTGAAAAACTGTTTTTT.

The genes are TRBV27 and TRBJ1-4, with unresolved D. Trimming took off 4 bases at V and 4 bases at J, with 7 bases between the two ends. This CDR3 comprises 13 residues. Germline CDR1 is MNHEY and CDR2 is SMNVEV (reference sequence). The CDR3 DNA sequence: TGTGCCAGCAGTTCCGGGATTAATGAAAAACTGTTTTTT. Protein sequence: CASSSGINEKLFF.

This clonotype came up many times. The chain joins TRBV28 to TRBJ2-5, with D possibly matching TRBD2 (5 bases). The V end was cut by 10 bases, the J end by 0 bases, with 12 bases between. Looked up from germline, CDR1 is MDHEN and CDR2 is SYDVKM. This CDR3 has 13 amino acids. In nucleotides, the CDR3 is TGTGCCACCCTCCCGGGGTACCAAGAGACCCAGTACTTC. Protein: CATLPGYQETQYF.

There are a few counts of this clonotype. The CDR3 nucleotides are TGTGCCAGCAGCTTAGGCCTAGCTGCAGGGGCCTACGAGCAGTACTTC. It codes for CASSLGLAAGAYEQYF. The chain joins TRBV7-2 to TRBJ2-7; D is perhaps TRBD1 (6 bases). This CDR3 has 16 residues. Germline lookup yields CDR1 SGHTA and CDR2 FQGNSA. V was cut by 1 base and J by 2 bases, with 15 bases left in between.

The chain combines TRBV9 with TRBJ2-5; 10 bases are shared with TRBD1. The CDR3 length is 14 residues. Germline CDR1 SGDLS, CDR2 YYNGEE. Trimming at V came to 5 bases and at J to 5 bases, leaving 6 bases not matched to a gene. The chain's CDR3 is CASRGTGEGETQYF. The CDR3 coding sequence is TGTGCCAGCAGAGGGACAGGGGAAGGGGAGACCCAGTACTTC.

The chain links TRBV7-2 to TRBJ1-5; possible D gene TRBD1, 6 bases. Looked up from germline, CDR1 is SGHTA and CDR2 is FQGNSA. Trimming removed 3 bases at V and 4 bases at J, with 16 bases between. The CDR3 loop spans 16 amino acids. The CDR3 coding sequence is TGTGCCAGCAGCTTTTACGAGAGGGGGGCAAATCAGCCCCAGCATTTT. Its translation is CASSFYERGANQPQHF. Full variable domain (remainder filled in from reference TRBV7-2 and TRBJ1-5): GAGVSQSPSNKVTEKGKDVELRCDPISGHTALYWYRQSLGQGLEFLIYFQGNSAPDKSGLPSDRFSAERTGGSVSTLTIQRTQQEDSAVYLCASSFYERGANQPQHFGDGTRLSIL.

The table lists this clonotype with a few counts. This chain links TRBV2 with TRBJ2-1, with 9 nucleotides matching TRBD2. This CDR3 is built from 15 residues. From germline, CDR1 is SNHLY and CDR2 FYNNEI. Germline trimming cut 8 bases from V and 4 bases from J; bases unmatched to any gene: 9. The CDR3 is CASLTRRGGYNEQFF. The CDR3 nucleotides read TGTGCCAGCTTAACTCGGCGGGGGGGTTACAATGAGCAGTTCTTC.

About this clonotype itself: A read error may explain this, as a much larger clone is one base away. V and J are TRBV7-9 and TRBJ1-5; no definite D call. CDR3 length equals 13 residues. The V gene's germline CDR1 is SEHNR and CDR2 FQNEAQ (reference sequence). The CDR3 sequence: CASSLAGYQLQHF. CDR3 coding DNA: TGTGCCAGCAGCTTAGCAGGGTATCAGCTCCAGCATTTT.

This clonotype was recorded a few times. The V and J genes are TRBV25-1 and TRBJ2-3; 11 bases line up with TRBD2. Losses at the gene ends were 3 bases for V and 2 bases for J; bases not matched to a gene: 4. This CDR3 is built from 16 residues. Looked up from germline, CDR1 is MGHDK and CDR2 is SYGVNS. The CDR3 loop reads CASSDLAGGDTDTQYF. The CDR3 coding sequence is TGTGCCAGCAGTGACCTAGCGGGGGGTGACACAGATACGCAGTATTTT.

The chain has TRBV3-1 and TRBJ1-4; D may be TRBD1 (6 bases). V lost 3 bases and J lost 6, with 11 bases in between. CDR1 LGHDT and CDR2 YNNKEL come from the germline V gene (reference sequence). The CDR3 totals 14 residues. The CDR3 region is CASSHTGGDEKLFF. The CDR3 DNA is TGTGCCAGCAGCCATACCGGGGGCGATGAAAAACTGTTTTTT.

This clonotype appeared a few times. The chain combines TRBV7-6 with TRBJ1-1, with D unresolved. The CDR3 extends over 15 amino acids. With 4 bases removed from V and 5 bases from J, the gap between germline ends came to 17 bases. The germline gives CDR1 SGHVS, CDR2 FNYEAQ. CDR3 sequence: CASSSWERLETEAFF. In DNA, the CDR3 is TGTGCCAGCAGCTCCTGGGAGAGGTTGGAGACTGAAGCTTTCTTT.

The chain has TRBV27 and TRBJ1-5, with a possible D match to TRBD1 (6 bases). V lost 4 bases and J lost 10, with 20 bases in between. The CDR3 covers 15 residues. Germline values: CDR1 MNHEY, CDR2 SMNVEV (reference sequence). Here the CDR3 DNA reads TGTGCCAGCAGTTCTCGCGGGGGGGGCCCAGATCCCCAGCATTTT. It specifies CASSSRGGGPDPQHF.

This clonotype was seen a few times. The chain is built from TRBV29-1 and TRBJ2-2; D possibly corresponds to TRBD1 (6 bases). The CDR3 extends over 14 amino acids. Trimming stripped 5 bases from V and 1 base from J, with 11 bases between. From germline, CDR1 is SQVTM and CDR2 ANQGSEA. In DNA form, the CDR3 reads TGCAGCGTTTCCGGGACACTGAACACCGGGGAGCTGTTTTTT. Protein product: CSVSGTLNTGELFF.

The V and J genes are TRBV12-3 or TRBV12-4 and TRBJ2-3, with 7 bases identical to TRBD1. This CDR3 region has 12 residues. V trimming: 6 bases; J trimming: 12 bases; junction bases outside the gene matches: 9. The CDR3 sequence is CASSPGQLDQYF. CDR3 nucleotide sequence: TGTGCCAGCAGCCCGGGACAGCTAGACCAGTATTTT.

The sample holds a few counts of this clonotype. The V and J genes are TRBV12-3 or TRBV12-4 and TRBJ2-1, with D perhaps matching TRBD2 (5 bases). V shed 7 bases and J shed 2 bases, with 12 bases lying between them. The CDR3 totals 14 residues. The CDR3 region is CASIRGMTYNEQFF. The CDR3 DNA sequence: TGTGCCAGCATACGGGGAATGACCTACAATGAGCAGTTCTTC.

This clonotype was counted between two and nine times. The rearrangement links TRBV7-2 to TRBJ2-3; 8 nucleotides align to TRBD2. This CDR3 spans 13 amino acids. Unmatched junction bases numbered 5, after V lost 11 bases and J lost 1 base. The germline V gene encodes CDR1 SGHTA and CDR2 FQGNSA. CDR3 sequence (DNA): TGTGCCTGCTCGGGGGGGGGCACAGATACGCAGTATTTT. Its protein is CACSGGGTDTQYF. The complete variable domain, with remaining parts taken from reference TRBV7-2 and TRBJ2-3, reads GAGVSQSPSNKVTEKGKDVELRCDPISGHTALYWYRQSLGQGLEFLIYFQGNSAPDKSGLPSDRFSAERTGGSVSTLTIQRTQQEDSAVYLCACSGGGTDTQYFGPGTRLTVL.

The table lists this clonotype with a few counts. The chain couples TRBV12-3 or TRBV12-4 to TRBJ1-5; 9 bases are shared with TRBD1. V lost 5 bases, J lost 4 bases, and 6 bases stayed unmatched. The CDR3 extends over 15 amino acids. CDR3 protein: CASSRSGTGNQPQHF. The CDR3 DNA reads as TGTGCCAGCAGTAGATCCGGGACAGGGAATCAGCCCCAGCATTTT.

The chain recombines TRBV27 with TRBJ1-5, with unresolved D. CDR1 MNHEY and CDR2 SMNVEV come from the germline V gene (reference sequence). The CDR3 sequence is 14 residues long. The V and J ends lost 6 bases and 12 bases respectively, with 21 bases between them. The CDR3 loop reads CASSVPQEWSLQHF. DNA for the CDR3: TGTGCCAGCAGCGTTCCCCAGGAGTGGAGTCTCCAGCATTTT.

At least ten counts were recorded for this clonotype. This sequence joins TRBV7-9 and TRBJ1-5; no clear D. The CDR3 contains 14 residues. V gave up 5 bases and J gave up 1 base, with 9 bases separating them. Germline CDR1 is SEHNR and CDR2 is FQNEAQ (reference sequence). In DNA form, the CDR3 reads TGTGCCAGCAGCCCTATAGGGAGCAATCAGCCCCAGCATTTT. Protein product: CASSPIGSNQPQHF.

This clonotype has a count of ten or more. V is TRBV6-2 or TRBV6-3 and J is TRBJ1-5, with 9 bases lining up with TRBD1. Unmatched junction bases numbered 4, after V lost 0 bases and J lost 1 base. Germline CDR1 is MNHEY and CDR2 is SVGEGT. The CDR3 runs 17 residues. The CDR3 spells CASSYSIGTGSNQPQHF. CDR3 bases: TGTGCCAGCAGTTACTCGATCGGGACAGGGAGCAATCAGCCCCAGCATTTT.

This clonotype was detected ten times or more. The CDR3 protein is CASSHRTAGTGELFF. Here the CDR3 DNA reads TGTGCCAGCAGCCATCGGACCGCGGGGACCGGGGAGCTGTTTTTT. The rearrangement uses TRBV7-8 and TRBJ2-2, with D tentatively TRBD2 (6 bases). CDR1 is SGHVS, CDR2 FQNEAQ, per germline. V dropped 5 bases and J dropped 5 bases, with 15 bases sitting between them. The CDR3 consists of 15 residues.